Below, 9 T cell receptor beta chains from the same sample are listed, as sequenced in a study of blood T cell repertoires in COVID-19. TCRdb's table, derived via immunoSEQ multiplex PCR, lists solely in-frame clones and lacks some. The table has about 480,000 clones, roughly 90% seen once. The sequenced material came from PBMCs or T cells enriched from blood (not recorded which). Receptors were obtained from a woman between 35 and 50 years old who had recovered from COVID-19.

The chain joins TRBV7-7 to TRBJ2-5, with TRBD1 identical over 8 bases. CDR1 and CDR2 (germline): SSHAT, FNYEAQ (reference sequence). Trimming removed 3 bases from V and 2 bases from J; junction bases left unmatched: 11. This CDR3 comprises 17 residues. CDR3 sequence reads: CASSFSGAGGHQETQYF. The CDR3 DNA reads TGTGCCAGCAGCTTTTCGGGGGCAGGGGGCCATCAAGAGACCCAGTACTTC. Full variable domain (rest looked up from reference TRBV7-7 and TRBJ2-5): GAGVSQSPRYKVTKRGQDVTLRCDPISSHATLYWYQQALGQGPEFLTYFNYEAQPDKSGLPSDRFSAERPEGSISTLTIQRTEQRDSAMYRCASSFSGAGGHQETQYFGPGTRLLVL.

The J gene is TRBJ1-6, the V gene TRBV7-9, with 8 bases matching TRBD1. The trim removed 5 bases at V and 7 bases at J, leaving 7 bases unmatched. Germline V lookup: CDR1 SEHNR, CDR2 FQNEAQ (reference sequence). There are 15 residues in the CDR3. CDR3 sequence reads: CASSVGQGPNSPLHF. Written as DNA, the CDR3 is TGTGCCAGCAGCGTAGGACAGGGACCAAATTCACCCCTCCACTTT.

The chain employs TRBV29-1 and TRBJ2-3; D remains ambiguous. Germline V gene sequence: CDR1 SQVTM, CDR2 ANQGSEA. The CDR3 extends over 14 amino acids. The ends were cut back, 3 bases at V and 0 bases at J, with 10 bases in the middle. This CDR3 reads CSVDRWSSTDTQYF. For the CDR3, the DNA is TGCAGCGTTGACAGGTGGTCTAGCACAGATACGCAGTATTTT.

This clone was picked up one time. The rearrangement uses TRBV11-2 and TRBJ2-5; 8 bases line up with TRBD1. The germline V gene encodes CDR1 SGHAT and CDR2 FQNNGV. The CDR3 totals 16 residues. V trimming: 7 bases; J trimming: 1 base; junction bases outside the gene matches: 11. CDR3 loop: CASKIGDRGPQETQYF. CDR3 DNA sequence: TGTGCCAGCAAAATCGGAGACAGGGGTCCCCAAGAGACCCAGTACTTC.

The chain recombines TRBV7-2 with TRBJ1-1, with D unresolved. V was pared by 1 base and J by 4 bases, with 7 bases between. Germline V CDR1 and CDR2: SGHTA, FQGNSA. The CDR3 consists of 13 residues. As DNA, the CDR3 is TGTGCCAGCAGCTTAGAGAGGAGCACTGAAGCTTTCTTT. Amino acids: CASSLERSTEAFF.

The V and J genes are TRBV7-8 and TRBJ2-1; 16 nucleotides line up with TRBD2. V dropped 1 base and J dropped 1; count of bases not matched to a gene: 4. Germline V gene sequence: CDR1 SGHVS, CDR2 FQNEAQ. The CDR3 consists of 19 residues. The chain's CDR3 is CASSLGGTSGRGSYNEQFF. The DNA for the CDR3 is TGTGCCAGCAGCTTAGGTGGGACTAGCGGGAGGGGGTCCTACAATGAGCAGTTCTTC.

The CDR3 DNA reads TGTGCCATCAGTGGGACTAGCGCCGACAATGAGCAGTTCTTC. Translating it yields CAISGTSADNEQFF. The chain carries TRBV10-3 and TRBJ2-1; 9 bases map to TRBD2. The germline V gene has CDR1 ENHRY and CDR2 SYGVKD. V shed 4 bases and J 5 bases; nucleotides not matched to a gene: 3. This CDR3 has 14 amino acids.

J is TRBJ2-2 and V is TRBV12-5; 9 bases map to TRBD2. This CDR3 has 17 residues. J lost 5 bases, V lost 2 bases, and 9 bases had no gene match. CDR1 and CDR2 from the germline V gene are LGHNT and FRNRAP. CDR3 protein: CASGLRVAGVETGELFF. The CDR3 DNA follows: TGTGCTAGTGGTTTGAGAGTAGCGGGAGTAGAGACCGGGGAGCTGTTTTTT.

The V gene is TRBV4-1, the J gene TRBJ2-3, with 8 positions matching TRBD1. Trimming removed 4 bases from V and 0 bases from J; junction bases left unmatched: 6. Germline V gene data show CDR1 as MGHRA and CDR2 as YSYEKL. There are 16 residues in the CDR3. The CDR3 loop reads CASSRGQDISTDTQYF. In DNA form, the CDR3 reads TGCGCCAGCAGCCGGGGACAGGACATTAGCACAGATACGCAGTATTTT.